Each of the 14 T cell receptor beta chains below was sequenced from the same sample in a study of cytomegalovirus exposure and HLA in healthy donors. Primers included in the PCR were 60 Vbeta and 13 Jbeta primers. Using immunoSEQ multiplex PCR, the repertoire was profiled, and TCRdb retains in-frame clones only, with some absent. The sample carries about 93,000 clones, around 73% recorded once. What was sequenced was PBMCs. The receptors shown here come from a woman in her 40s in good health and CMV-seronegative.

The genes are TRBV2 and TRBJ2-1; no definite D call. Germline-derived CDR1 and CDR2 are SNHLY and FYNNEI. The CDR3 runs 15 residues. The V end lost 2 bases, the J end lost 0 bases, and 8 bases lay between the germline ends. The CDR3 region is CASSESRGSYNEQFF. The CDR3 nucleotides read TGTGCCAGCAGTGAATCTAGAGGCTCCTACAATGAGCAGTTCTTC.

The chain uses TRBV15 and TRBJ1-5; 7 bases are shared with TRBD1. Trimming took 3 bases from V and 5 from J; bases not matched to a gene: 4. The CDR3 extends over 14 amino acids. Germline CDR1 reads LNHNV; CDR2 reads YYDKDF (reference sequence). Here the CDR3 reads CATSRLQGDQPQHF. The CDR3 DNA is TGTGCCACCAGCAGGCTGCAGGGGGATCAGCCCCAGCATTTT.

The chain combines TRBV28 with TRBJ1-1, with 7 positions matching TRBD1. The V gene's germline CDR1 is MDHEN and CDR2 SYDVKM. There are 15 residues in the CDR3. V shed 6 bases, J shed 2 bases, and the junction held 9 bases outside the gene matches. This CDR3 reads CASSPTDRDNTEAFF. The CDR3 coding sequence is TGTGCCAGCAGCCCAACTGACAGGGACAACACTGAAGCTTTCTTT.

This clone came up a few times. J is TRBJ2-1 and V is TRBV27; D is unclear. CDR1 MNHEY and CDR2 SMNVEV come from the germline V gene (reference sequence). The CDR3 is 16 residues long. The ends were cut back, 8 bases at V and 5 bases at J, with 22 bases in the middle. Written as DNA, the CDR3 is TGTGCCAGCCGGTCTACTCCGCCTCCCGTACACAATGAGCAGTTCTTC. Amino acid sequence: CASRSTPPPVHNEQFF.

The chain links TRBV4-3 to TRBJ2-5; 9 nucleotides agree with TRBD2. CDR3 size: 18 residues. Germline V gene lookup returns CDR1 LGHNA and CDR2 YSLEER. V gave up 1 base and J gave up 1 base; unmatched junction bases: 10. CDR3 coding DNA: TGCGCCAGCAGCCAAGGGGTCTCGAGCGGGAGGTTCCAAGAGACCCAGTACTTC. This encodes CASSQGVSSGRFQETQYF.

The table lists this clone with a count of one. The V gene is TRBV6-6, the J gene TRBJ1-5, with unresolved D. The CDR3 loop spans 13 amino acids. Germline CDR1 is MNHNY and CDR2 is SVGAGI (reference sequence). Deletions cut 0 bases from V and 5 bases from J, with 5 bases between. CDR3 in amino acids: CASSYSGDQPQHF. CDR3 DNA: TGTGCCAGCAGTTACTCCGGTGATCAGCCCCAGCATTTT.

This clone was picked up a small number of times. V gene TRBV5-1 combines with J gene TRBJ1-2; 7 bases fit TRBD1. The CDR3 spans 14 residues. Germline V lookup: CDR1 SGHRS, CDR2 YFSETQ. J gave up 6 bases and V 5 bases, and 10 bases lay outside the gene matches. The CDR3 is CASRPGQVLDGYTF. Here the CDR3 DNA reads TGCGCCAGCAGGCCCGGACAGGTTTTGGATGGCTACACCTTC.

The V gene is TRBV5-5, the J gene TRBJ2-1, with 9 bases lining up with TRBD2. Germline V gene sequence: CDR1 SGHKS, CDR2 YYEKEE (reference sequence). This CDR3 has 18 amino acids. Trimming at V came to 0 bases and at J to 0 bases, leaving 7 bases not matched to a gene. The CDR3 spells CASSLGVAGGLSYNEQFF. CDR3 in DNA: TGTGCCAGCAGCTTGGGGGTTGCGGGAGGGCTCTCCTACAATGAGCAGTTCTTC.

In its sample, this clone was seen a few times. The chain joins TRBV6-1 to TRBJ2-7, with D maybe TRBD2 (5 bases). The CDR3 is 14 amino acids. The germline gives CDR1 MNHNS, CDR2 SASEGT. The germline V and J ends were trimmed by 5 bases and 3 bases, with 14 bases remaining between them. CDR3 region: CASSIPGLGYEQYF. The CDR3 nucleotides read TGTGCCAGCAGTATCCCCGGACTTGGCTACGAGCAGTACTTC.

The chain employs TRBV2 and TRBJ2-3; weak D call: TRBD2 (5 bases). Germline V lookup: CDR1 SNHLY, CDR2 FYNNEI. Trimming removed 3 bases from V and 4 bases from J, with 11 bases in between. The CDR3 extends over 14 amino acids. CDR3 sequence reads: CASSDGITSDTQYF. The CDR3 nucleotides read TGTGCCAGCAGTGACGGGATCACTTCAGATACGCAGTATTTT.

The rearrangement links TRBV7-8 to TRBJ2-6, with 7 bases lining up with TRBD2. V gave up 5 bases and J gave up 0 bases; unmatched junction bases: 13. Germline assignment: CDR1 SGHVS and CDR2 FQNEAQ. The CDR3 sequence is 19 residues long. The CDR3 DNA sequence: TGTGCCAGCAGCCTACCTAAGGCGCGGGGGACCTCTGGGGCCAACGTCCTGACTTTC. Encoded protein: CASSLPKARGTSGANVLTF.

This chain connects TRBV5-1 to TRBJ2-1, with 8 nucleotides matching TRBD1. The CDR3 extends over 16 amino acids. J lost 5 bases, V lost 5 bases, and 12 bases had no gene match. CDR1 and CDR2 (germline): SGHRS, YFSETQ. The CDR3 nucleotides are TGCGCCAGCAGTAATACAGGGGGACTGTGGAACAATGAGCAGTTCTTC. Translation: CASSNTGGLWNNEQFF.

This clone showed up just a few times. The rearrangement links TRBV2 to TRBJ1-1; D not resolved. V was trimmed by 2 bases and J by 10 bases, leaving 5 bases between them. Germline CDR1 and CDR2: SNHLY and FYNNEI. The CDR3 has 10 amino acids. The CDR3 is CASSETGAFF. The CDR3 DNA sequence: TGTGCCAGCAGTGAAACGGGAGCTTTCTTT.

The chain employs TRBV2 and TRBJ2-1, with 10 positions matching TRBD2. J lost 12 bases, V lost 5 bases, and 13 bases had no gene match. Germline V gives CDR1 SNHLY, CDR2 FYNNEI. The CDR3 covers 15 residues. CDR3 nucleotides: TGTGCCAGCAGTCCGCAAACCCCTAGCGGGAGTGGGCAGTTCTTC. Translation gives CASSPQTPSGSGQFF.